This entry is about one TCR beta chain. The sample comes from a study of cytomegalovirus exposure and HLA in healthy donors. TCRdb's copy holds only in-frame clones and misses some; the assay was immunoSEQ multiplex PCR. The sample contains fewer than 90,000 clones, 85% to 95% of which appear only once. Sample: PBMCs. The clonotype was recovered from a woman between 18 and 29 years old in good health and CMV-seronegative.

DNA for the CDR3: TGTGCCAGCAGCCGACAGGGGGCGCCGAACACTGAAGCTTTCTTT. Translation gives CASSRQGAPNTEAFF. J is TRBJ1-1 and V is TRBV11-2; 10 positions match TRBD1. Germline CDR1 and CDR2: SGHAT and FQNNGV. V was pared by 5 bases and J by 1 base, with 4 bases of the junction left unmatched. This CDR3 has 15 amino acids.